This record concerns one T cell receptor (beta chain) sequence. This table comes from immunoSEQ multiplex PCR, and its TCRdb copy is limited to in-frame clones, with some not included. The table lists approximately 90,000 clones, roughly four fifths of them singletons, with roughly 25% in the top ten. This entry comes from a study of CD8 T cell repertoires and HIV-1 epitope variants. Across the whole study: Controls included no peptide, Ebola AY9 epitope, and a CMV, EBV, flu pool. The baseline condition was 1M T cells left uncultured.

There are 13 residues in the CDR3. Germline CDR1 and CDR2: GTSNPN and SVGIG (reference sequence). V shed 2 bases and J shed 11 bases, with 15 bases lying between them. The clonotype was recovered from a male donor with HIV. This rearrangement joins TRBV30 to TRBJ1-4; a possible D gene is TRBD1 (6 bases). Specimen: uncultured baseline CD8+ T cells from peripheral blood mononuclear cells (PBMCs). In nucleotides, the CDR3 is TGTGCCTGGAGTCCTTTTACCACAGGGAAACTGTTTTTT. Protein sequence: CAWSPFTTGKLFF.